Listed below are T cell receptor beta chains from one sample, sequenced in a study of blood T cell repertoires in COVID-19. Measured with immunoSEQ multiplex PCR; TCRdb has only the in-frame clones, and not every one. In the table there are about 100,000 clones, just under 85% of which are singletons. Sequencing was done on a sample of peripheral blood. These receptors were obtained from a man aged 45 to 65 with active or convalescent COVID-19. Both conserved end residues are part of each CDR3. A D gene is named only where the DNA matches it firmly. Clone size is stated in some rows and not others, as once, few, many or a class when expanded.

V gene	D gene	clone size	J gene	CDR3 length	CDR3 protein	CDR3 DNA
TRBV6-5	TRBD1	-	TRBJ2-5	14	CASSPWTGIETQYF	TGTGCCAGCAGTCCCTGGACAGGGATCGAGACCCAGTACTTC
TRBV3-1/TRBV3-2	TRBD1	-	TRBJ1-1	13	CASSQNRGPEAFF	TGTGCCAGCAGCCAAAACAGGGGACCTGAAGCTTTCTTT
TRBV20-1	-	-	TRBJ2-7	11	CSANRVDEQYF	TGCAGTGCTAACAGGGTTGACGAGCAGTACTTC
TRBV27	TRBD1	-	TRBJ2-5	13	CASRRGGGETQYF	TGTGCCAGCAGGAGAGGGGGCGGGGAGACCCAGTACTTC
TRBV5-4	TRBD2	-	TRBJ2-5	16	CASSLPGTSGSETQYF	TGTGCCAGCAGCCTGCCCGGGACTAGCGGGAGCGAGACCCAGTACTTC
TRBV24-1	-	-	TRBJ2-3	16	CATSDSGQSSTDTQYF	TGTGCCACCAGTGATTCAGGGCAGTCTAGCACAGATACGCAGTATTTT
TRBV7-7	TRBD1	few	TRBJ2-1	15	CASSLGQGNYNEQFF	TGTGCTAGCAGCTTGGGACAGGGGAATTACAATGAGCAGTTCTTC
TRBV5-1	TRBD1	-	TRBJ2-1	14	CASSTGQPNNEQFF	TGCGCCAGCAGCACGGGACAGCCGAACAATGAGCAGTTCTTC
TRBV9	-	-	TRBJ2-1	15	CASSEGFSFYNEQFF	TGTGCCAGCAGCGAGGGGTTTAGCTTCTACAATGAGCAGTTCTTC
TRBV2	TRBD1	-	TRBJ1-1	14	CASSKLTGGTEAFF	TGTGCCAGCAGTAAACTGACAGGGGGCACTGAAGCTTTCTTT
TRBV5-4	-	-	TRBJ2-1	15	CASSLSSGGYNEQFF	TGTGCCAGCAGCTTGTCCAGCGGAGGCTACAATGAGCAGTTCTTC
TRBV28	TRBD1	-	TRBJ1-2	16	CASSLAGQGNRYGYTF	TGTGCCAGCAGTTTGGCAGGACAGGGGAACCGCTATGGCTACACCTTC
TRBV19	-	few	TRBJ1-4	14	CASSRGATNEKLFF	TGTGCCAGTAGCCGCGGTGCAACTAATGAAAAACTGTTTTTT
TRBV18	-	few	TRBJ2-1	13	CASSPDLDNEQFF	TGTGCCAGCTCACCAGATCTAGACAATGAGCAGTTCTTC
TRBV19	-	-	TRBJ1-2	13	CACRDQKNGGYTF	TGTGCCTGCCGAGATCAGAAAAACGGGGGCTACACCTTC
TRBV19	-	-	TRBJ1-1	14	CASSREPGLREAFF	TGTGCCAGTAGTCGTGAACCGGGACTAAGGGAAGCTTTCTTT
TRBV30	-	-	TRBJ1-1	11	CAAKQGTEAFF	TGTGCCGCCAAACAGGGCACTGAAGCTTTCTTT
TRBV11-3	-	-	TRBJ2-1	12	CASSLALSRQFF	TGTGCCAGCAGCTTAGCCTTGAGTAGGCAGTTCTTC
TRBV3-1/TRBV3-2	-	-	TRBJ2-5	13	CASSPRGQETQYF	TGTGCCAGCAGTCCTAGGGGGCAAGAGACCCAGTACTTC
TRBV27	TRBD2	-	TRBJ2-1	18	CATHSRGGAGTRNNEQFF	TGTGCCACCCATTCGAGGGGGGGGGCGGGGACTAGGAACAATGAGCAGTTCTTC
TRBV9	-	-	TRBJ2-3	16	CASSTSSRDGTDTQYF	TGTGCCAGCAGCACCAGTAGCAGAGATGGGACAGATACGCAGTATTTT
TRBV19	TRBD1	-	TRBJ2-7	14	CASGRGQGAYEQYF	TGTGCCAGTGGCAGGGGACAGGGGGCCTACGAGCAGTACTTC
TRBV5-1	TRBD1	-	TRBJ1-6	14	CASSLGQGMSPLHF	TGCGCCAGCAGTCTTGGACAGGGGATGTCACCCCTCCACTTT
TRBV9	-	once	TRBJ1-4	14	CASSVAQGSEKLFF	TGTGCCAGCAGCGTAGCCCAGGGTAGTGAAAAACTGTTTTTT
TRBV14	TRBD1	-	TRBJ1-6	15	CASSQMDRGHSPLHF	TGTGCCAGCAGCCAGATGGACAGGGGGCATTCACCCCTCCACTTT
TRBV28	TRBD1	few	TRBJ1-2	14	CASRIGQGFYGYTF	TGTGCCAGCAGGATCGGACAGGGTTTCTATGGCTACACCTTC
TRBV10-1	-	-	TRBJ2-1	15	CASSGPGMQGNEQFF	TGCGCCAGCAGTGGGCCGGGTATGCAGGGGAATGAGCAGTTCTTC
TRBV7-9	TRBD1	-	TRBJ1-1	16	CASRPDRDLMNTEAFF	TGTGCCAGCAGACCCGACAGGGACCTAATGAACACTGAAGCTTTCTTT
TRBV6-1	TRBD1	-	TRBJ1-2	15	CASSEANRGYVGYTF	TGTGCCAGCAGTGAAGCTAACAGGGGGTATGTTGGCTACACCTTC
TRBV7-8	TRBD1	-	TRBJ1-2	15	CASSLDQGGIYGYTF	TGTGCCAGCAGCTTAGATCAGGGGGGCATCTATGGCTACACCTTC
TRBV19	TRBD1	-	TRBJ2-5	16	CASSTAGTGGRETQYF	TGTGCCAGTAGTACAGCCGGGACAGGGGGACGGGAGACCCAGTACTTC
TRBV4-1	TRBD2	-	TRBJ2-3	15	CASSQRLAGEDTQYF	TGCGCCAGCAGCCAGCGACTAGCGGGAGAGGATACGCAGTATTTT
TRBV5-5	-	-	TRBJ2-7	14	CASSLGGADYEQYF	TGTGCCAGCAGCTTGGGGGGAGCGGACTACGAGCAGTACTTC
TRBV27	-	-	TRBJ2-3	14	CASRGMGGTDTQYF	TGTGCCAGCAGGGGAATGGGAGGCACAGATACGCAGTATTTT
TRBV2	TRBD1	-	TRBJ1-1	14	CASTIQGASSEAFF	TGTGCCAGCACCATACAGGGGGCAAGTTCTGAAGCTTTCTTT
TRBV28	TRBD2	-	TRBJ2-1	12	CASSLRGTSEFF	TGTGCCAGCAGTTTAAGGGGGACTAGTGAGTTCTTC
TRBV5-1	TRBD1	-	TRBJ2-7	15	CASSLGGTGGNEQYF	TGCGCCAGCAGCTTGGGAGGGACAGGGGGTAACGAGCAGTACTTC
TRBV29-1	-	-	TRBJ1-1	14	CSVGTQTVNTEAFF	TGCAGCGTTGGGACTCAGACGGTGAACACTGAAGCTTTCTTT
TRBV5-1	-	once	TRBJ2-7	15	CASSPGLPSSYEQYF	TGCGCCAGCAGCCCAGGACTCCCGAGCTCCTACGAGCAGTACTTC
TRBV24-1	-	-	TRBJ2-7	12	CATSGTSYEQYF	TGTGCCACCAGTGGTACTAGTTACGAGCAGTACTTC
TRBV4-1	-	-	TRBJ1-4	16	CASSQAGPATNEKLFF	TGCGCCAGCAGCCAAGCGGGTCCCGCAACTAATGAAAAACTGTTTTTT
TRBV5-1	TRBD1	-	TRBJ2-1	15	CASSLTDRENNEQFF	TGCGCCAGCAGCTTGACCGACAGGGAAAACAATGAGCAGTTCTTC
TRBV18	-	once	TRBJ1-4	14	CASSPPGEREKLFF	TGTGCCAGCTCACCACCCGGGGAGAGGGAAAAACTGTTTTTT
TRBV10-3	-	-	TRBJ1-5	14	CAISAWESNQPQHF	TGTGCCATCAGTGCATGGGAGAGCAATCAGCCCCAGCATTTT
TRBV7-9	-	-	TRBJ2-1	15	CASSHPFSSNNEQFF	TGTGCCAGCAGCCATCCTTTTAGCTCGAACAATGAGCAGTTCTTC
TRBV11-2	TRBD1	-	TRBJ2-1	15	CASSHRDRTDNEQFF	TGTGCCAGCAGCCACCGGGACAGAACTGACAATGAGCAGTTCTTC
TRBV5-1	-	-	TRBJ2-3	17	CASSLPLAPTVGDTQYF	TGCGCCAGCAGCCTGCCACTAGCCCCAACGGTGGGAGATACGCAGTATTTT
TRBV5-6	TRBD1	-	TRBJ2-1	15	CASSVTGTGPNEQFF	TGTGCCAGCAGCGTGACCGGGACAGGGCCCAATGAGCAGTTCTTC
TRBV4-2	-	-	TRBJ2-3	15	CASSRNLGVGDTQYF	TGTGCCAGCAGCCGGAACTTGGGCGTTGGAGATACGCAGTATTTT
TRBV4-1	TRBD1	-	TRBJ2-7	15	CASSQETGGTYEQYF	TGCGCCAGCAGCCAAGAAACAGGGGGAACCTACGAGCAGTACTTC